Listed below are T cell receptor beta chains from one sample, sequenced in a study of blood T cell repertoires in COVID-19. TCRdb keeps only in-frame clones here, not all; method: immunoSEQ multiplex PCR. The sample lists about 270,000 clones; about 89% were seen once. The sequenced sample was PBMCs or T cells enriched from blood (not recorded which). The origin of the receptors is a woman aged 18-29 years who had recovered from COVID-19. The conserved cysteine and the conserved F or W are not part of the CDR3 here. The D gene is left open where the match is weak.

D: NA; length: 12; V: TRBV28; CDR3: ASSLIGTPDGYT
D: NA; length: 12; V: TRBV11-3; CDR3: ASSGASSDEKLF
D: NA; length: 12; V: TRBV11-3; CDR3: ASSLGQLGETQY
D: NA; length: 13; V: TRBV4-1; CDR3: ASSQLTTINSPLH
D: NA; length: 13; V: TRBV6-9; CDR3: ASSYAVAVNEKLF
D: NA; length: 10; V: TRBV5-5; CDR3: ASSLEFGGYT
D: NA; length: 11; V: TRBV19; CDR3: ASSLGTNNEQF
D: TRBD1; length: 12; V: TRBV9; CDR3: ASSVAGGLVGYT
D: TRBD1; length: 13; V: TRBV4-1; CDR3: ASSQETRGREKLF
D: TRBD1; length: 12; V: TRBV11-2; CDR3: ASSSRTGGDEQY
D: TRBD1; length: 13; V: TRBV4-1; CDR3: ASSHPGGEGQPQH
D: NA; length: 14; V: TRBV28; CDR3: ASNRAWRVTDEKLF
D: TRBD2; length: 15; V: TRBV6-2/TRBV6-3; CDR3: ASSYSIATSGSNEQY
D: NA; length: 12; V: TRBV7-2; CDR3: ASSFGGIQETQY
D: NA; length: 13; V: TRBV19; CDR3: ASSILRESTGELF
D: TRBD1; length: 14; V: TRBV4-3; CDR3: ASSQDLDRARSPLH
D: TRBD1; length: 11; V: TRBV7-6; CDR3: ASSSAPTGRYT
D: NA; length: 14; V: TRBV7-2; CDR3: ASSLDGRSSYNEQF
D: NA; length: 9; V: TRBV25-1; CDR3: ASSEGTEAF
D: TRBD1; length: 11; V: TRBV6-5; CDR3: AIAQDRASPLH
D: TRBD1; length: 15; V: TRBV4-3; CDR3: ASSHSPGQDSGNTIY
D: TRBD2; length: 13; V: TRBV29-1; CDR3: SAGLAGGSGETQY
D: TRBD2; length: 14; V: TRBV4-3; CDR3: ASSRTGTSGEETQY
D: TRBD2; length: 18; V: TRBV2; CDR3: ASSEARGLAGGQLGDEQF
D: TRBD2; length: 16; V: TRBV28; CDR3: ASSVMGASGRATYEQY
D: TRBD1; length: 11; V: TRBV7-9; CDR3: ASRGGHNSPLH
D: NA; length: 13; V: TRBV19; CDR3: ASSSSGDSGNTIY
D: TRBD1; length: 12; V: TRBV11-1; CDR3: ASSLTGTAELEY
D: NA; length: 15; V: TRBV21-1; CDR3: ASSKGTGQGATYEQY
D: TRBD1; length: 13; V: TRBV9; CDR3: ASSATGTGHEKLF
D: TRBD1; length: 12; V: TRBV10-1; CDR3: ASTPQGKGEKLF
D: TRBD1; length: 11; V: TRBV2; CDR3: ASIRDSIYEQY
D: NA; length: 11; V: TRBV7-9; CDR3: ASSLSRVDGYT
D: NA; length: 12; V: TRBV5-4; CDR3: ASSFGQVSSPLH
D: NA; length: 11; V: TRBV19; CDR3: ASRRGGTGELF
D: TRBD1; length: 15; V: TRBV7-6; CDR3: ASSSVASGGRSDTQY
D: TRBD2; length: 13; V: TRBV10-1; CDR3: ASSEGTSGPYEQY
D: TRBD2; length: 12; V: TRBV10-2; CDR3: ASRTSGRNGELF
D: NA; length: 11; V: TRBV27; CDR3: AIAASGEDTQY
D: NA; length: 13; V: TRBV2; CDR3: ASSDLVESPETQY
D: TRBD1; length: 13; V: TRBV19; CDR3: ASSLEGQGYNEQF
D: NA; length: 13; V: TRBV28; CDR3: ASSLGGGFNYGYT
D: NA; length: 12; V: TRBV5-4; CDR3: ASRFEVFSYEQY
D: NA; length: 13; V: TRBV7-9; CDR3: ASSSSAGGGNTIY
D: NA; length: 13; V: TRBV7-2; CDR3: ASSFGGEDNQPQH
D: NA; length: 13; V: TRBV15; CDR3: ATGLGGSGNNEQF
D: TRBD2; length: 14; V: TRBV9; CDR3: ASSLLAGGPAGELF
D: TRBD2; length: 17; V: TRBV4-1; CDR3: ASSQGKLAPVSGANVLT
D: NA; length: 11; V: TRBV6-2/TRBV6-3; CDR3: ASSHQGRRLQY
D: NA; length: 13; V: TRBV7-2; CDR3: ASSPQLVSSYEQY